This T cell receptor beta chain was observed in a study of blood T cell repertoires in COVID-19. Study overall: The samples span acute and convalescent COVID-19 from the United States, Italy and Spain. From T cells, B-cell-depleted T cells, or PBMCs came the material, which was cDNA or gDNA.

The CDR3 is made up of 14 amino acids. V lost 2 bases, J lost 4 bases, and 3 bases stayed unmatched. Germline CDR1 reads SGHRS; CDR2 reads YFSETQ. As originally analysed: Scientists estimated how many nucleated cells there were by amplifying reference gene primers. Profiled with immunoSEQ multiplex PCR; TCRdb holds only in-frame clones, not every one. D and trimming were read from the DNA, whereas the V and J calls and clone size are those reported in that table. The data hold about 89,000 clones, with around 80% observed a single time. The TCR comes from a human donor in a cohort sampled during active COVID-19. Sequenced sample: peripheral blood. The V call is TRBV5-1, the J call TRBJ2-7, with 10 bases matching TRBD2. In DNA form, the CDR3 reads TGCGCCAGCAGCTTTAGCGGGAGGAGGTACGAGCAGTACTTC. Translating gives CASSFSGRRYEQYF.